This T cell receptor beta chain was recorded in a study of cytotoxic CD8 clonotypes in ibrutinib-treated CLL. As input for TCR beta libraries, about 2 micrograms of genomic DNA came from cryopreserved PBMCs. This CDR3 has 15 amino acids. Germline values: CDR1 SGHNT, CDR2 YYREEE (reference sequence). With 3 bases clipped from V and 2 bases from J, the junction kept 4 bases outside the gene matches. The table came from immunoSEQ multiplex PCR; TCRdb's copy has only in-frame clones and leaves some out. The sample holds some 350,000 clones, 67% seen once. This TCR was sampled from a human donor with chronic lymphocytic leukemia. J is TRBJ2-7 and V is TRBV5-4, with TRBD2 matching 11 bases. The input for sequencing was PBMCs, taken after 36 months of ibrutinib treatment. CDR3 sequence reads: CASSSGLAGPYEQYF. CDR3 DNA sequence: TGTGCCAGCAGCTCCGGACTAGCGGGCCCCTACGAGCAGTACTTC.